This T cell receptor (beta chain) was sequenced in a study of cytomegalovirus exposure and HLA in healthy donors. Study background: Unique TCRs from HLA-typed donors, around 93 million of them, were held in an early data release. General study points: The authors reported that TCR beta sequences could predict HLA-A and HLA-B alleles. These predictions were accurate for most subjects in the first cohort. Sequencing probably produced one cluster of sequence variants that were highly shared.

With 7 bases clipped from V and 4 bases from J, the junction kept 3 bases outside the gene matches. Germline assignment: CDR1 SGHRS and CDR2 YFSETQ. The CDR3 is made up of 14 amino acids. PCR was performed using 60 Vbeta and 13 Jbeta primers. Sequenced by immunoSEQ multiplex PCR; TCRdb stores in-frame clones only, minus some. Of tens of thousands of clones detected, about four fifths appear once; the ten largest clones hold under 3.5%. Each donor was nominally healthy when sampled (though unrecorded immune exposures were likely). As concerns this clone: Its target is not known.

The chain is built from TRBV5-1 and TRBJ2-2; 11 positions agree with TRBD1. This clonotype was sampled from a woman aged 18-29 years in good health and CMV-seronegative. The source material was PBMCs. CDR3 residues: CASAGQGATGELFF. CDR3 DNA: TGCGCCAGCGCCGGACAGGGGGCCACCGGGGAGCTGTTTTTT. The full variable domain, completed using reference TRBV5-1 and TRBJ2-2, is KAGVTQTPRYLIKTRGQQVTLSCSPISGHRSVSWYQQTPGQGLQFLFEYFSETQRNKGNFPGRFSGRQFSNSRSEMNVSTLELGDSALYLCASAGQGATGELFFGEGSRLTVL.